These 32 T cell receptor beta chains originate from one sample sequenced in a study of monozygotic twins with inflammatory bowel disease. TCRdb reprocessed the 5' RACE reads and reports one entry per CDR3 protein, with no DNA. The sample spans approximately 85,000 distinct CDR3 sequences; the ten largest clones claim just under 7.5%. Material: blood. The receptors derive from a human donor with ulcerative colitis or Crohn's disease, or a healthy co-twin of an affected twin (not recorded which).

The rearrangement joins TRBV7-9 to TRBJ1-1. From germline, CDR1 is SEHNR and CDR2 FQNEAQ (reference sequence). This CDR3 region has 12 residues. This CDR3 reads CASSLEPREAFF.

The chain is built from TRBV12-3 or TRBV12-4 and TRBJ1-4. There are 12 residues in the CDR3. The CDR3 protein is CASKGEGEKLFF.

This rearrangement joins TRBV11-2 to TRBJ2-7; the D gene TCRdb calls, TRBD2, cannot be checked with no DNA. This CDR3 comprises 13 residues. From germline, CDR1 is SGHAT and CDR2 FQNNGV. The CDR3 is CASSLDMRREQYF.

The chain combines TRBV7-9 with TRBJ2-4; TCRdb returns TRBD1, unconfirmable since there is no DNA. CDR1 SEHNR and CDR2 FQNEAQ come from the germline V gene (reference sequence). The CDR3 loop spans 16 amino acids. CDR3: CASSSTTGTYLNMQYF.

The rearrangement uses TRBV5-1 and TRBJ2-1; TCRdb designates TRBD2, a call that cannot be tested without DNA. The CDR3 sequence is 14 residues long. Germline V gene data show CDR1 as SGHRS and CDR2 as YFSETQ. CDR3 sequence: CASSLAGTNNEQFF.

The chain employs TRBV2 and TRBJ2-5. This CDR3 is 13 amino acids long. Germline CDR1 reads SNHLY; CDR2 reads FYNNEI. CDR3 sequence: CASFVRRQETQYF.

V is TRBV6-1 and J is TRBJ1-1; there is no DNA to check the TCRdb D call of TRBD1. The germline CDR1 and CDR2 sequences are MNHNS and SASEGT. CDR3 length: 15 amino acids. CDR3 in amino acids: CASSRGGGSSPEAFF.

The J gene is TRBJ1-2, the V gene TRBV10-3. The germline gives CDR1 ENHRY, CDR2 SYGVKD. This CDR3 is 13 amino acids long. The CDR3 here is CAISEVPTGGYTF.

The chain joins TRBV9 to TRBJ2-3; TCRdb selects TRBD1, and the lack of DNA leaves this call unchecked. Per the germline V gene, CDR1 is SGDLS and CDR2 is YYNGEE. This CDR3 contains 18 residues. CDR3 in amino acids: CASSVDPAPGQGVGAQYF.

The V and J genes are TRBV5-1 and TRBJ1-1. The CDR3 runs to 14 residues. Germline CDR1 is SGHRS and CDR2 is YFSETQ. This CDR3 is CASSSQGGNTEAFF.

The V call is TRBV5-1, the J call TRBJ2-5; TCRdb picks TRBD1, but there is no DNA to check that call. CDR1 and CDR2 (germline): SGHRS, YFSETQ. This CDR3 comprises 15 residues. CDR3 amino acids: CASSLLPRGQETQYF.

CDR3 in amino acids: CASSSPSPNNEQFF. The chain has TRBV7-2 and TRBJ2-1; the D call from TCRdb, TRBD1, cannot be confirmed without DNA. Germline-derived CDR1 and CDR2 are SGHTA and FQGNSA. The CDR3 length is 14 residues.

The rearrangement links TRBV7-7 to TRBJ1-1; TCRdb names TRBD1, which stays unverified in the absence of DNA. Germline V lookup: CDR1 SSHAT, CDR2 FNYEAQ (reference sequence). The CDR3 spans 15 residues. The CDR3: CASSEWTGGATEAFF.

The V and J genes are TRBV7-8 and TRBJ1-3; TCRdb indicates TRBD1, and absent DNA this call remains unverified. This CDR3 spans 16 amino acids. Germline-derived CDR1 and CDR2 are SGHVS and FQNEAQ. This CDR3 reads CASSLGPPGTGNTIYF.

The V and J genes are TRBV7-6 and TRBJ1-3. The CDR3 runs 15 residues. Germline CDR1 is SGHVS and CDR2 is FNYEAQ. CDR3 amino acids: CASSLGTNSGNTIYF.

CDR3 loop: CASSQQGPGDNQPQHF. The rearrangement uses TRBV4-1 and TRBJ1-5; absent DNA, TCRdb's TRBD1 call cannot be checked. CDR3 length: 16 residues. Per the germline V gene, CDR1 is MGHRA and CDR2 is YSYEKL.

J is TRBJ2-1 and V is TRBV3-1; the D gene TCRdb calls, TRBD2, cannot be checked with no DNA. Per the germline V gene, CDR1 is LGHDT and CDR2 is YNNKEL (reference sequence). The CDR3 length is 14 residues. CDR3 sequence: CASSQALAANEQFF.

The CDR3 protein is CASSTTTGGSEAFF. The genes are TRBV12-3 or TRBV12-4 and TRBJ1-1; TCRdb returns TRBD1, unconfirmable since there is no DNA. The CDR3 totals 14 residues.

This chain joins TRBV28 and TRBJ2-6. There are 14 residues in the CDR3. The germline V gene has CDR1 MDHEN and CDR2 SYDVKM. CDR3: CASRARSGANVLTF.

The rearrangement links TRBV20-1 to TRBJ2-5; no DNA is available, so the TRBD2 call from TCRdb remains unchecked. The germline V gene encodes CDR1 DFQATT and CDR2 SNEGSKA (reference sequence). The CDR3 runs to 16 residues. CDR3: CSARVPSAGGQETQYF.

The chain joins TRBV25-1 to TRBJ2-7; TCRdb's D call of TRBD1 is untestable without DNA. CDR3 length: 21 amino acids. Looked up from germline, CDR1 is MGHDK and CDR2 is SYGVNS. CDR3 residues: CASSARPGPVWDTPPLGEQYF.

This chain connects TRBV9 to TRBJ2-1; the TCRdb D gene call, TRBD1, has no DNA to confirm it. Looked up from germline, CDR1 is SGDLS and CDR2 is YYNGEE. This CDR3 has 15 amino acids. This chain's CDR3 is CASSVNYGAVNEQFF. Variable domain in full (rest from reference TRBV9 and TRBJ2-1): DSGVTQTPKHLITATGQRVTLRCSPRSGDLSVYWYQQSLDQGLQFLIQYYNGEERAKGNILERFSAQQFPDLHSELNLSSLELGDSALYFCASSVNYGAVNEQFFGPGTRLTVL.

This chain joins TRBV7-9 and TRBJ1-3. The CDR3 runs to 17 residues. Looked up from germline, CDR1 is SEHNR and CDR2 is FQNEAQ (reference sequence). The CDR3: CASSPMTWASSGNTIYF.

The gene calls are TRBV11-3 and TRBJ2-1. This CDR3 contains 12 residues. Germline CDR1 reads SGHNT; CDR2 reads YENEEA. This CDR3 is CASSSTYNEQFF.

The rearrangement uses TRBV20-1 and TRBJ2-7; the TCRdb call, TRBD2, lacks DNA for checking. The CDR3 spans 16 residues. Germline V gene data show CDR1 as DFQATT and CDR2 as SNEGSKA (reference sequence). CDR3 in amino acids: CSARGSGTSGGYEQYF.

This rearrangement joins TRBV5-5 to TRBJ2-2; TCRdb indicates TRBD1, and absent DNA this call remains unverified. Germline CDR1 reads SGHKS; CDR2 reads YYEKEE (reference sequence). The CDR3 consists of 14 residues. The chain's CDR3 is CASGDSVNTGELFF.

The V and J genes are TRBV12-3 or TRBV12-4 and TRBJ2-5; TCRdb's D call of TRBD1 is untestable without DNA. This CDR3 comprises 15 residues. CDR3 residues: CASTRGDRTEETQYF.

The rearrangement joins TRBV10-3 to TRBJ1-1; TCRdb outputs TRBD1, but without DNA this stays unchecked. In germline, CDR1 is ENHRY, CDR2 SYGVKD. The CDR3 contains 13 residues. CDR3 residues: CAISLGGNTEAFF.

This chain's CDR3 is CASSQEGGTGSYYGYTF. The J gene is TRBJ1-2, the V gene TRBV4-2; the D call from TCRdb, TRBD1, cannot be confirmed without DNA. CDR3 length equals 17 residues. Germline V gene sequence: CDR1 LGHNA, CDR2 YNFKEQ.

The genes are TRBV27 and TRBJ2-3. The V gene's germline CDR1 is MNHEY and CDR2 SMNVEV (reference sequence). This CDR3 contains 16 residues. The CDR3 loop reads CASSLSGRRNTDTQYF.

The chain uses TRBV11-1 and TRBJ2-2; TCRdb returns TRBD1, unconfirmable since there is no DNA. Germline V gene data show CDR1 as SGHAT and CDR2 as FQDESV (reference sequence). The CDR3 has 13 amino acids. CDR3 residues: CASSVQGTGELFF.

This sequence joins TRBV6-5 and TRBJ1-4; absent DNA, TCRdb's TRBD1 call cannot be checked. The length of the CDR3 is 13 residues. CDR1 and CDR2 from the germline V gene are MNHEY and SVGAGI. CDR3 region: CASRGRGAEKLFF.